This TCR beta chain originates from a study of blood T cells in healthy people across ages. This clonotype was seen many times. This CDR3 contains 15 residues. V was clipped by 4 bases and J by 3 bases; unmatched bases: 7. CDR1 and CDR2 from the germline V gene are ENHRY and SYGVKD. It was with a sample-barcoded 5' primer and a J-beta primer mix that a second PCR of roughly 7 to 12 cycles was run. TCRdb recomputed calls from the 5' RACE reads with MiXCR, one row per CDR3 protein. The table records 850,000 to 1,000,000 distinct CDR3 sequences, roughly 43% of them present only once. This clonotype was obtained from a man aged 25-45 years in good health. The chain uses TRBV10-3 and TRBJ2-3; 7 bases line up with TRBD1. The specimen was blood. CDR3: CAISVMGQLTDTQYF. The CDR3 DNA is TGTGCCATCAGTGTCATGGGACAGTTGACAGATACGCAGTATTTT.